Listed here are 12 T cell receptor beta chains from one sample, sequenced in a study of graft-versus-host responses after intestinal transplantation. Their specific antigens are unknown. Sequencing used immunoSEQ multiplex PCR; TCRdb keeps in-frame clones, though not all of them. The table shows more than 80,000 clones, with approximately 91% occurring only once. The sample in question was unstimulated CD4+ T cells sorted from spleen or lymph node cells, obtained before intestinal transplant. The source is a human donor who received an intestinal transplant.

CDR3 residues: CASSLAGGLSYEQYF. CDR3 coding DNA: TGTGCCAGTAGTCTAGCGGGGGGCCTCTCCTACGAGCAGTACTTC. The chain joins TRBV19 to TRBJ2-7; 11 bases map to TRBD2. Trimming removed 5 bases from V and 0 bases from J; junction bases left unmatched: 3. Per the germline V gene, CDR1 is LNHDA and CDR2 is SQIVND (reference sequence). The CDR3 totals 15 residues.

The chain uses TRBV5-1 and TRBJ2-1, with 10 positions matching TRBD2. The CDR3 has 15 amino acids. Germline values: CDR1 SGHRS, CDR2 YFSETQ. Losses at the gene ends were 0 bases for V and 5 bases for J; bases not matched to a gene: 2. The CDR3, as DNA: TGCGCCAGCAGCTTGGTAGCGGGGGGCCACAATGAGCAGTTCTTC. Translation: CASSLVAGGHNEQFF.

This chain joins TRBV29-1 and TRBJ2-5, with D unclear. This CDR3 has 11 residues. V shed 3 bases and J shed 5 bases, with 7 bases lying between them. Per the germline V gene, CDR1 is SQVTM and CDR2 is ANQGSEA. CDR3 sequence: CSVDFLETQYF. The CDR3 DNA sequence: TGCAGCGTTGATTTTCTGGAGACCCAGTACTTC. Looking up the rest from reference TRBV29-1 and TRBJ2-5 gives the full variable domain: SAVISQKPSRDICQRGTSLTIQCQVDSQVTMMFWYRQQPGQSLTLIATANQGSEATYESGFVIDKFPISRPNLTFSTLTVSNMSPEDSSIYLCSVDFLETQYFGPGTRLLVL.

The table lists this clone with a count of one. V is TRBV19 and J is TRBJ2-2, with D possibly being TRBD1 (6 bases). The CDR3 is 13 residues long. V dropped 2 bases and J dropped 6 bases, with 7 bases sitting between them. CDR1 is LNHDA and CDR2 is SQIVND in the germline V gene (reference sequence). The chain's CDR3 is CASSIPGAGELFF. In DNA form, the CDR3 reads TGTGCCAGTAGTATACCAGGGGCCGGGGAGCTGTTTTTT.

V and J are TRBV27 and TRBJ1-6, with 7 bases lining up with TRBD1. This CDR3 spans 16 amino acids. Per the germline V gene, CDR1 is MNHEY and CDR2 is SMNVEV (reference sequence). After removal of 6 bases from V and 0 bases from J, the junction contained 5 bases not matched to a gene. The CDR3 here is CASRTDRSSYNSPLHF. The CDR3 DNA follows: TGTGCCAGCAGGACGGACAGGAGCTCCTATAATTCACCCCTCCACTTT.

The CDR3 reads CASSKQGGSTDTQYF. Here the CDR3 DNA reads TGTGCCAGCAGCAAACAGGGAGGGAGCACAGATACGCAGTATTTT. This chain links TRBV28 with TRBJ2-3; perhaps TRBD2 as D (7 bases). The CDR3 has 15 residues. Trimming took off 6 bases at V and 0 bases at J, with 13 bases between the two ends. Germline V gene lookup returns CDR1 MDHEN and CDR2 SYDVKM.

The rearrangement uses TRBV15 and TRBJ1-2; D might be TRBD1 (5 bases). With 0 bases removed from V and 9 bases from J, the gap between germline ends came to 8 bases. From germline, CDR1 is LNHNV and CDR2 YYDKDF (reference sequence). This CDR3 is built from 12 residues. CDR3 in amino acids: CATSREKGSYTF. Here the CDR3 DNA reads TGTGCCACCAGCAGAGAGAAGGGGAGCTACACCTTC.

J is TRBJ1-1 and V is TRBV27; D is uncertain. Trimming took off 5 bases at V and 1 base at J, with 8 bases between the two ends. CDR1 is MNHEY and CDR2 is SMNVEV in the germline V gene (reference sequence). CDR3 length: 13 residues. The CDR3 region has the DNA TGTGCCAGCAGTAGGACTGAGAACACTGAAGCTTTCTTT. Its protein product is CASSRTENTEAFF.

In the case of this clone: Other DNA sequences in this sample translate to the same CDR3. This chain joins TRBV30 and TRBJ2-5; 8 bases agree with TRBD1. This CDR3 region has 11 residues. V gave up 5 bases and J gave up 5 bases; unmatched junction bases: 1. Germline V gives CDR1 GTSNPN, CDR2 SVGIG (reference sequence). CDR3 DNA: TGTGCCTGGTCAGGGGGCGAGACCCAGTACTTC. Translation gives CAWSGGETQYF.

The V call is TRBV20-1, the J call TRBJ1-1; no definite D call. CDR1 is DFQATT, CDR2 SNEGSKA, per germline (reference sequence). This CDR3 spans 11 amino acids. V was shortened by 7 bases and J by 1 base, with 7 bases between the two germline ends. The CDR3 sequence is CSEEGNTEAFF. The CDR3 DNA reads as TGCAGTGAAGAGGGGAACACTGAAGCTTTCTTT.

The chain recombines TRBV9 with TRBJ2-1; D perhaps matches TRBD2 (6 bases). The CDR3 extends over 13 amino acids. The germline V and J ends were trimmed by 3 bases and 6 bases, with 10 bases remaining between them. Germline CDR1 and CDR2: SGDLS and YYNGEE. The CDR3 loop is CASSADYFNEQFF. The DNA of the CDR3 is TGTGCCAGCAGCGCGGACTACTTCAATGAGCAGTTCTTC.

The J gene is TRBJ2-7, the V gene TRBV10-3, with TRBD1 as a possible D gene (6 bases). V lost 3 bases and J lost 2, with 8 bases in between. Germline CDR1 is ENHRY and CDR2 is SYGVKD. The CDR3 runs 13 residues. Written as DNA, the CDR3 is TGTGCCATCAGTGACAGGGGCCCCTACGAGCAGTACTTC. This translates into CAISDRGPYEQYF.